Following are 30 T cell receptor beta chains from one sample sequenced in a study of blood T cell repertoires in COVID-19. Profiled with immunoSEQ multiplex PCR; TCRdb holds only in-frame clones, not every one. The sample includes roughly 15,000 clones, about 69% of them seen just once. The sample was peripheral blood. The receptors originated from a man between 60 and 75 years old with acute or convalescent COVID-19.

The V call is TRBV12-2, the J call TRBJ2-1; the table assigns TRBD2, which was not confirmed against the DNA. TRBV12-2 is noted as a pseudogene. The CDR3 runs to 18 residues. CDR3 loop: CASRPSGTSGSSYNEQFF. CDR3 DNA sequence: TGTGCAAGTCGCCCAAGCGGGACTAGCGGGAGCTCCTACAATGAGCAGTTCTTC.

The chain combines TRBV11-2 with TRBJ1-2, with 7 bases fitting TRBD1. From germline, CDR1 is SGHAT and CDR2 FQNNGV. V lost 6 bases to trimming and J lost 12 bases; unmatched junction nucleotides: 10. CDR3 length: 12 residues. CDR3 amino acids: CASRSGTEINTF. Written as DNA, the CDR3 is TGTGCCAGCAGATCCGGGACAGAAATCAACACCTTC.

The rearrangement joins TRBV5-1 to TRBJ1-1, with TRBD1 identical over 7 bases. This CDR3 has 16 amino acids. The J segment lost 0 bases and the V segment lost 0 bases, leaving 5 bases of the junction unmatched. Germline V CDR1 and CDR2: SGHRS, YFSETQ. The CDR3 spells CASSLAPGQMNTEAFF. In DNA form, the CDR3 reads TGCGCCAGCAGCTTGGCCCCGGGACAGATGAACACTGAAGCTTTCTTT.

The rearrangement joins TRBV19 to TRBJ1-4; 10 nucleotides align to TRBD1. The V gene's germline CDR1 is LNHDA and CDR2 SQIVND (reference sequence). Trimming took 3 bases from V and 7 from J; bases not matched to a gene: 5. The CDR3 spans 15 residues. The CDR3 nucleotides are TGTGCCAGTAGTATGGGGACAGGGGAGAGTGAAAAACTGTTTTTT. Amino acids: CASSMGTGESEKLFF.

Remarks on this clone: Other DNA variants within this sample encode the same CDR3. The chain carries TRBV12-3 or TRBV12-4 and TRBJ2-7, with D possibly being TRBD1 (6 bases). Trimming stripped 6 bases from V and 3 bases from J, with 12 bases between. This CDR3 contains 13 residues. CDR3 in amino acids: CASSLGQNYEQYF. Here the CDR3 DNA reads TGTGCCAGCAGCTTGGGACAAAACTACGAGCAGTACTTC.

J is TRBJ1-1 and V is TRBV5-8; perhaps TRBD1 as D (5 bases). Germline CDR1 SGHTS, CDR2 YDEGEE. The CDR3 covers 14 residues. V dropped 4 bases and J dropped 5 bases, with 15 bases sitting between them. The CDR3 DNA sequence: TGTGCCAGCAGCATCTCAGGGAGGTGGACTGAAGCTTTCTTT. As protein: CASSISGRWTEAFF.

This clone occurred a few times. This chain joins TRBV5-1 and TRBJ1-1, with TRBD1 matching over 8 bases. V dropped 4 bases and J dropped 1; count of bases not matched to a gene: 3. Per the germline V gene, CDR1 is SGHRS and CDR2 is YFSETQ. There are 14 residues in the CDR3. CDR3: CASSPGQANTEAFF. CDR3 DNA sequence: TGCGCCAGCAGCCCGGGACAGGCGAACACTGAAGCTTTCTTT. Complete variable domain (other parts from reference TRBV5-1 and TRBJ1-1): KAGVTQTPRYLIKTRGQQVTLSCSPISGHRSVSWYQQTPGQGLQFLFEYFSETQRNKGNFPGRFSGRQFSNSRSEMNVSTLELGDSALYLCASSPGQANTEAFFGQGTRLTVV.

V usage is TRBV18 and J usage is TRBJ2-7, with D possibly TRBD1 on 6 matching bases. This CDR3 is 16 amino acids long. V gave up 3 bases and J gave up 2 bases, with 17 bases separating them. Germline V gene data show CDR1 as KGHSH and CDR2 as LQKENI. This CDR3 reads CASSPGPGTITYEQYF. In DNA, the CDR3 is TGTGCCAGCTCACCCGGCCCCGGGACAATCACCTACGAGCAGTACTTC.

The V call is TRBV19, the J call TRBJ1-2, with D possibly being TRBD1 (5 bases). Germline V gene data show CDR1 as LNHDA and CDR2 as SQIVND (reference sequence). CDR3 length equals 13 residues. V was shortened by 6 bases and J by 4 bases, with 12 bases between the two germline ends. The CDR3 is CASSLTAIYGYTF. The CDR3 DNA is TGTGCCAGTAGCCTGACAGCGATCTATGGCTACACCTTC.

The chain recombines TRBV29-1 with TRBJ2-3; 9 bases match TRBD2. The length of the CDR3 is 15 residues. The V gene end was trimmed by 8 bases and the J gene end by 3 bases; junction bases not matched to a gene: 12. CDR1 and CDR2 (germline): SQVTM, ANQGSEA. Written as DNA, the CDR3 is TGCAGCACCAACCAAGGACTAGCGTTAACAGATACGCAGTATTTT. It is translated as CSTNQGLALTDTQYF.

The chain employs TRBV5-8 and TRBJ2-2, with TRBD1 matching 8 bases. Trimming took 5 bases from V and 0 from J; bases not matched to a gene: 3. CDR1 SGHTS and CDR2 YDEGEE come from the germline V gene. The CDR3 has 15 residues. DNA for the CDR3: TGTGCCAGCAGGTCGGGACAGGCGAACACCGGGGAGCTGTTTTTT. The encoded protein is CASRSGQANTGELFF.

The chain carries TRBV9 and TRBJ2-1, with TRBD2 identical over 10 bases. Germline V gene data show CDR1 as SGDLS and CDR2 as YYNGEE. With V trimmed by 4 bases and J by 6 bases, 7 bases remained unmatched. This CDR3 has 15 residues. The CDR3 loop is CASSPWTSGSNEQFF. CDR3 nucleotides: TGTGCCAGCAGCCCATGGACTAGCGGTTCCAATGAGCAGTTCTTC.

The chain employs TRBV6-5 and TRBJ1-4, with 7 bases that match TRBD1. This CDR3 is built from 15 residues. The junction had 11 bases not matched to a gene; V was cut back by 5 bases and J by 8 bases. In germline, CDR1 is MNHEY, CDR2 SVGAGI. Written as DNA, the CDR3 is TGTGCCAGCAGTCCTACAGGGGATTTCTGGGAAAAACTGTTTTTT. Its protein is CASSPTGDFWEKLFF.

This clone has only a few counts. The V and J genes are TRBV5-1 and TRBJ1-1, with D perhaps TRBD1 (6 bases). This CDR3 has 17 amino acids. V gave up 1 base and J gave up 1 base, with 17 bases separating them. The germline V gene has CDR1 SGHRS and CDR2 YFSETQ. CDR3 sequence (DNA): TGCGCCAGCAGCTTGAGACCCCGGGACAAGAAGAACACTGAAGCTTTCTTT. Its protein product is CASSLRPRDKKNTEAFF.

This clone was seen only once. The rearrangement uses TRBV7-2 and TRBJ2-3; 9 bases are a match to TRBD2. The CDR3 is made up of 16 amino acids. Losses at the gene ends were 2 bases for V and 3 bases for J; bases not matched to a gene: 6. CDR1 is SGHTA and CDR2 is FQGNSA in the germline V gene. The CDR3 loop reads CASSLNGRGGTDTQYF. The CDR3 bases are TGTGCCAGCAGCTTAAATGGGCGGGGGGGGACAGATACGCAGTATTTT.

The gene calls are TRBV6-5 and TRBJ1-2, with 11 positions matching TRBD1. Germline values: CDR1 MNHEY, CDR2 SVGAGI. After removal of 2 bases from V and 2 bases from J, the junction contained 4 bases not matched to a gene. The CDR3 length is 16 residues. CDR3 sequence (DNA): TGTGCCAGCAGTTACGTTCGGACAGGGGGCAACTATGGCTACACCTTC. Translating gives CASSYVRTGGNYGYTF.

This clone has more than one count but fewer than ten. J is TRBJ1-3 and V is TRBV11-2; D is uncertain. Deletions cut 1 base from V and 8 bases from J, with 12 bases between. This CDR3 region has 14 residues. CDR1 and CDR2 from the germline V gene are SGHAT and FQNNGV. In DNA form, the CDR3 reads TGTGCCAGCAGCTTAGTTGTGCCACCGGACACCATATATTTT. Protein sequence: CASSLVVPPDTIYF. Supplemented by reference TRBV11-2 and TRBJ1-3, the full variable domain reads EAGVAQSPRYKIIEKRQSVAFWCNPISGHATLYWYQQILGQGPKLLIQFQNNGVVDDSQLPKDRFSAERLKGVDSTLKIQPAKLEDSAVYLCASSLVVPPDTIYFGEGSWLTVV.

This chain uses TRBV2 with TRBJ2-1, with TRBD2 matching 7 bases. CDR1 and CDR2 from the germline V gene are SNHLY and FYNNEI. Trimming cost V 3 bases and J 0 bases; bases outside gene matches: 8. The CDR3 extends over 17 amino acids. The CDR3 nucleotides read TGTGCCAGCAGTGATTGGGGGGGTTCGAGCTCCTACAATGAGCAGTTCTTC. Translated: CASSDWGGSSSYNEQFF.

The chain uses TRBV19 and TRBJ1-1; 7 bases match TRBD1. J gave up 1 base and V 7 bases, and 9 bases lay outside the gene matches. CDR3 length: 15 residues. Germline lookup yields CDR1 LNHDA and CDR2 SQIVND (reference sequence). The CDR3 nucleotides read TGTGCCAGTAAGTTGACAGGGACTGCGAACACTGAAGCTTTCTTT. It yields the protein CASKLTGTANTEAFF.

This chain joins TRBV30 and TRBJ1-6; 7 positions match TRBD1. V shed 6 bases, J shed 8 bases, and the junction held 10 bases outside the gene matches. This CDR3 is built from 14 residues. From germline, CDR1 is GTSNPN and CDR2 SVGIG (reference sequence). The CDR3 coding sequence is TGTGCCTGCGGGGACAGCTCGTCCCATTCACCCCTCCACTTT. Translating it yields CACGDSSSHSPLHF.

The chain's CDR3 is CASRSAGGPSEQFF. CDR3 nucleotides: TGTGCCAGCCGATCGGCGGGGGGGCCAAGTGAGCAGTTCTTC. The chain uses TRBV11-2 and TRBJ2-1; the match to TRBD2 covers 9 bases. The CDR3 contains 14 residues. The trim removed 8 bases at V and 9 bases at J, leaving 11 bases unmatched. The germline CDR1 and CDR2 sequences are SGHAT and FQNNGV. Full variable domain (missing parts from reference TRBV11-2 and TRBJ2-1): EAGVAQSPRYKIIEKRQSVAFWCNPISGHATLYWYQQILGQGPKLLIQFQNNGVVDDSQLPKDRFSAERLKGVDSTLKIQPAKLEDSAVYLCASRSAGGPSEQFFGPGTRLTVL.

This sequence joins TRBV5-1 and TRBJ2-1; TRBD2 agrees at 12 bases. The length of the CDR3 is 16 residues. The V and J ends lost 2 bases and 6 bases, in that order; junction bases with no gene match: 6. Germline assignment: CDR1 SGHRS and CDR2 YFSETQ. CDR3 sequence reads: CASSLDLAGGPNEQFF. The CDR3 coding sequence is TGCGCCAGCAGCTTAGATCTAGCGGGGGGGCCCAATGAGCAGTTCTTC.

The rearrangement joins TRBV5-6 to TRBJ1-1; the match to TRBD1 covers 9 bases. Germline V gene lookup returns CDR1 SGHDT and CDR2 YYEEEE. V was pared by 4 bases and J by 1 base, with 5 bases of the junction left unmatched. CDR3 length: 15 residues. In DNA, the CDR3 is TGTGCCAGCAGCCTAGGACAGGGGAGGAACACTGAAGCTTTCTTT. Residues: CASSLGQGRNTEAFF. Full variable domain (remainder filled in from reference TRBV5-6 and TRBJ1-1): DAGVTQSPTHLIKTRGQQVTLRCSPKSGHDTVSWYQQALGQGPQFIFQYYEEEERQRGNFPDRFSGHQFPNYSSELNVNALLLGDSALYLCASSLGQGRNTEAFFGQGTRLTVV.

The V call is TRBV9, the J call TRBJ1-6; 7 bases agree with TRBD1. Unmatched junction bases numbered 4, after V lost 0 bases and J lost 10 bases. Germline-derived CDR1 and CDR2 are SGDLS and YYNGEE. The CDR3 spans 14 residues. Written as DNA, the CDR3 is TGTGCCAGCAGCGTAGGAGGGGGCGCGTCACCCCTCCACTTT. Its translation: CASSVGGGASPLHF.

The chain joins TRBV6-5 to TRBJ1-2, with D unclear. Germline assignment: CDR1 MNHEY and CDR2 SVGAGI. The CDR3 sequence is 15 residues long. The germline V and J ends were trimmed by 8 bases and 4 bases, with 20 bases remaining between them. The CDR3, as DNA: TGTGCCAGCGTTGGGCCTTACAGTTCCGGCTATGGCTACACCTTC. This encodes CASVGPYSSGYGYTF.

This clone was found a few times. The chain has TRBV5-4 and TRBJ2-2; 7 positions match TRBD2. Germline-derived CDR1 and CDR2 are SGHNT and YYREEE (reference sequence). Unmatched junction bases numbered 14, after V lost 5 bases and J lost 7 bases. The CDR3 contains 16 residues. CDR3 in DNA: TGTGCCAGCAGTAGGCAGTCTAGCGGCACTCACGGGGAGCTGTTTTTT. This encodes CASSRQSSGTHGELFF.

V is TRBV27 and J is TRBJ2-2; 9 positions agree with TRBD1. This CDR3 region has 14 residues. The V and J ends lost 6 bases and 3 bases, in that order; junction bases with no gene match: 2. Germline V CDR1 and CDR2: MNHEY, SMNVEV (reference sequence). The CDR3 DNA reads TGTGCCAGCAGACAGGGGGCAGACACCGGGGAGCTGTTTTTT. It specifies CASRQGADTGELFF.

CDR3 in amino acids: CASSSGTSTGELFF. DNA of the CDR3: TGTGCCAGCAGCAGCGGGACCTCCACCGGGGAGCTGTTTTTT. This chain links TRBV6-2 or TRBV6-3 with TRBJ2-2; 7 bases fit TRBD2. The germline V gene has CDR1 MNHEY and CDR2 SVGEGT. This CDR3 is 14 amino acids long. V lost 6 bases, J lost 4 bases, and 5 bases stayed unmatched.

CDR3 in DNA: TGTGCCAGCAGTTTGGACAGGGTGAGCAATCAGCCCCAGCATTTT. Translating it yields CASSLDRVSNQPQHF. The chain links TRBV7-9 to TRBJ1-5; 8 bases align to TRBD1. CDR1 and CDR2 from the germline V gene are SEHNR and FQNEAQ (reference sequence). The CDR3 spans 15 residues. J was trimmed by 1 base and V by 6 bases; bases with no gene match: 5.

The J gene is TRBJ1-1, the V gene TRBV30; no clear D gene. CDR3 size: 13 residues. The V gene's germline CDR1 is GTSNPN and CDR2 SVGIG (reference sequence). V shed 7 bases and J shed 3 bases, with 15 bases lying between them. CDR3 region: CASLWPGDTEAFF. The CDR3 coding sequence is TGTGCCTCCCTATGGCCCGGGGACACTGAAGCTTTCTTT.